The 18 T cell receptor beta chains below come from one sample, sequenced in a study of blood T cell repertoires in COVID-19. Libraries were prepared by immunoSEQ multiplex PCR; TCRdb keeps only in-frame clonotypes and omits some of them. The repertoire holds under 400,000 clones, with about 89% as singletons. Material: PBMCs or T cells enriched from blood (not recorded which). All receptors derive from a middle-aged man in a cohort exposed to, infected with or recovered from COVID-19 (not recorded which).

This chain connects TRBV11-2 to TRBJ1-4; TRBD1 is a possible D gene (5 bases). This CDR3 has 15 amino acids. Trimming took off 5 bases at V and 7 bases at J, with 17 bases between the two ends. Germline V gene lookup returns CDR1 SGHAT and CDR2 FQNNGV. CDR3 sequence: CASSPTGTLGEKLFF. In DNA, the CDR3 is TGTGCCAGCAGCCCAACCGGGACTTTGGGTGAAAAACTGTTTTTT.

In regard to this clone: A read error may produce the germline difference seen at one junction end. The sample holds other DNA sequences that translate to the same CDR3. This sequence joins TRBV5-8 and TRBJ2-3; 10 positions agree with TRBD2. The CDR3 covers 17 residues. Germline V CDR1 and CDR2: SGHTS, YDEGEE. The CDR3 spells CASSLASASGGADTQYF. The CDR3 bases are TGTGCCAGCAGCTTGGCCTCGGCTAGCGGGGGTGCAGATACGCAATATTTT.

CDR3 coding DNA: TGTGCCAGCAGTCCTCCAAGGGGGCTAGCCAAAAACATTCAGTACTTC. Translating gives CASSPPRGLAKNIQYF. The rearrangement links TRBV7-9 to TRBJ2-4; 7 nucleotides line up with TRBD1. This CDR3 contains 16 residues. Losses at the gene ends were 6 bases for V and 0 bases for J; bases not matched to a gene: 8. From germline, CDR1 is SEHNR and CDR2 FQNEAQ (reference sequence).

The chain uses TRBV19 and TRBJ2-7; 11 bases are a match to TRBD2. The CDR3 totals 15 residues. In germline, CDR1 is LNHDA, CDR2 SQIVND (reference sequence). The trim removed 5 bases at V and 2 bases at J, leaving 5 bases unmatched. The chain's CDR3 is CASSFTSGRTYEQYF. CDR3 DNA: TGTGCCAGTAGTTTCACTAGCGGGAGAACCTACGAGCAGTACTTC.

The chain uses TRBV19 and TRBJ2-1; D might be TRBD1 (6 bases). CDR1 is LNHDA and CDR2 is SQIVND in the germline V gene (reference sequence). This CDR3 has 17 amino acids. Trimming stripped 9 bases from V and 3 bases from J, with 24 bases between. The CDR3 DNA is TGTGCCAGCAGATTCGTGGGGGCAGGTAGGGTCTACAATGAGCAGTTCTTC. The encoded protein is CASRFVGAGRVYNEQFF.

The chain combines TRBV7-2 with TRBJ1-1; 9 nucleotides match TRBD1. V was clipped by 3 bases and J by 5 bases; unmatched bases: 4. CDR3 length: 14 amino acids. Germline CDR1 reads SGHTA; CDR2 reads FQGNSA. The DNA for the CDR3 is TGTGCCAGCAGCTTGGGACAGGGAGTTACTGAAGCTTTCTTT. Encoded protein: CASSLGQGVTEAFF.

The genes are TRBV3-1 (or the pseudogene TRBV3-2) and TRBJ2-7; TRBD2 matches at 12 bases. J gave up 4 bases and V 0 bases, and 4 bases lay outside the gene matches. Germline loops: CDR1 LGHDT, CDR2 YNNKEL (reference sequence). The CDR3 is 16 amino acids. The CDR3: CASSQDLLAGGYEQYF. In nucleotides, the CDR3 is TGTGCCAGCAGCCAAGATCTGCTAGCGGGAGGGTACGAGCAGTACTTC.

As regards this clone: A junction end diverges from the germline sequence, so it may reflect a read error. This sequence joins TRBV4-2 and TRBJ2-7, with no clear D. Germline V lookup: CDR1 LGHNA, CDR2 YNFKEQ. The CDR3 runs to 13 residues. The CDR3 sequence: CASSQGPGYEQYF. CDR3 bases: TGTGCCAGCAGTCAAGGTCCAGGATACGAGCAGTACTTC.

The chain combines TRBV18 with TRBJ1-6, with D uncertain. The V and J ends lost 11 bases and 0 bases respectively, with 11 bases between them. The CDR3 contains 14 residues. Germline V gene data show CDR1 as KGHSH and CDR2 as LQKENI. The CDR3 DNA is TGTGCCGGGAGAGAGAGCTCCTATAATTCACCCCTCCACTTT. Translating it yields CAGRESSYNSPLHF.

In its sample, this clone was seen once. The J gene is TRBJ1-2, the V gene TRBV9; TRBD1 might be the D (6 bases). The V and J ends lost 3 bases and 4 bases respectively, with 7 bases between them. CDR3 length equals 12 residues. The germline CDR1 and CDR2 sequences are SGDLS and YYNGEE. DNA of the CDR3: TGTGCCAGCAGCGCACAGGGCTATGGCTACACCTTC. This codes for CASSAQGYGYTF.

The CDR3 sequence is CASSFVSGGENTGELFF. The DNA for the CDR3 is TGTGCCAGCAGCTTCGTGTCGGGAGGAGAGAACACCGGGGAGCTGTTTTTT. The genes are TRBV7-2 and TRBJ2-2; 7 positions match TRBD2. Trimming removed 3 bases from V and 1 base from J; junction bases left unmatched: 8. The V gene's germline CDR1 is SGHTA and CDR2 FQGNSA. The CDR3 contains 17 residues.

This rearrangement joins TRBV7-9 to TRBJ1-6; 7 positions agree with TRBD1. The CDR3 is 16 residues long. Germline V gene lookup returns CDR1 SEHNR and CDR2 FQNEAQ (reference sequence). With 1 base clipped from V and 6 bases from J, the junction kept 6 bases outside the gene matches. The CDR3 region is CASSLVGGQSNSPLHF. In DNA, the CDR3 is TGTGCCAGCAGCTTAGTTGGGGGACAGAGTAATTCACCCCTCCACTTT. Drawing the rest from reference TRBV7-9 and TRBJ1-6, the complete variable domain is DTGVSQNPRHKITKRGQNVTFRCDPISEHNRLYWYRQTLGQGPEFLTYFQNEAQLEKSRLLSDRFSAERPKGSFSTLEIQRTEQGDSAMYLCASSLVGGQSNSPLHFGNGTRLTVT.

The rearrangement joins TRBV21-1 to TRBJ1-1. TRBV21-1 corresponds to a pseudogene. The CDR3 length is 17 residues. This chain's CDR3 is CASSKEVWSPSDTEAFF. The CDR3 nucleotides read TGTGCCAGCAGCAAAGAGGTCTGGAGTCCCTCGGACACTGAAGCTTTCTTT.

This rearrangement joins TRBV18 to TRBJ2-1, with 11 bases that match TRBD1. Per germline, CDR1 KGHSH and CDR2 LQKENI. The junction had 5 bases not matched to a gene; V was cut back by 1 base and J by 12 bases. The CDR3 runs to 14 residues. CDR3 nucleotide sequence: TGTGCCAGCTCACCACAGGACAGGGGGCTTTGGCAGTTCTTC. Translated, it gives CASSPQDRGLWQFF.

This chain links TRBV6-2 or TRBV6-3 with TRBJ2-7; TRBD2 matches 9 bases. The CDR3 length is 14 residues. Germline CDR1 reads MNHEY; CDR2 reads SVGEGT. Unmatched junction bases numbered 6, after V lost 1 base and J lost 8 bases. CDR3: CASSYLAGANKQYF. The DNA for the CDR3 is TGTGCCAGCAGTTACTTAGCGGGAGCAAACAAGCAGTACTTC.

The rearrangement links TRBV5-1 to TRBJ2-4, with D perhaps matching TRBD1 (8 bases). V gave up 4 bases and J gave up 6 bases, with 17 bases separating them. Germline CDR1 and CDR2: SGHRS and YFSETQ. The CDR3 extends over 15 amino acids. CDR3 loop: CASSDRTGRGNIQYF. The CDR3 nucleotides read TGCGCCAGCAGCGATCGGACAGGGAGGGGAAACATTCAGTACTTC.

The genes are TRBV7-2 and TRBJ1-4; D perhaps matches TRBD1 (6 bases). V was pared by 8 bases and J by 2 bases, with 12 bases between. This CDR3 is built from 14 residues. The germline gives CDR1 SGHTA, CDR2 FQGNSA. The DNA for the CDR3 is TGTGCCAGCTCGACAGGTTCGACTAATGAAAAACTGTTTTTT. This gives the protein CASSTGSTNEKLFF.

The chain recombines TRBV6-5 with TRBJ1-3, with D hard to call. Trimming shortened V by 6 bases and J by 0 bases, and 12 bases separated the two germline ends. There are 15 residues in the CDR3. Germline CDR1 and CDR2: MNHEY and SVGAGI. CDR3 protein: CASSRSRVSGNTIYF. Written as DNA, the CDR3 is TGTGCCAGCAGCCGCTCACGGGTCTCTGGAAACACCATATATTTT.